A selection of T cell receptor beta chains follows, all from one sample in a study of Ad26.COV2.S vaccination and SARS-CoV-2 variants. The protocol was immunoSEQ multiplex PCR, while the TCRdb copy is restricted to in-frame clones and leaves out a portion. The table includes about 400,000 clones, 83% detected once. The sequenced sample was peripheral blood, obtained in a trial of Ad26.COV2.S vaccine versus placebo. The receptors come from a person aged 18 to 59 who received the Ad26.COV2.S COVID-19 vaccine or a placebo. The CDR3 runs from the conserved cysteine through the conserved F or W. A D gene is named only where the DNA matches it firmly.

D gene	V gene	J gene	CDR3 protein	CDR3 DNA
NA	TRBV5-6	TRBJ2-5	CASSLGAGGIQETQYF	TGTGCCAGCAGCTTGGGGGCGGGCGGAATCCAAGAGACCCAGTACTTC
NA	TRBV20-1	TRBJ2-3	CSASWGRGTDTQYF	TGCAGTGCTAGTTGGGGGCGCGGCACAGATACGCAGTATTTT
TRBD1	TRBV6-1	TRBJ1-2	CASSDGQQGGYTF	TGTGCCAGCAGTGATGGGCAACAGGGGGGCTACACCTTC
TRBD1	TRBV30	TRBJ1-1	CACTRGPEAFF	TGTGCCTGTACCAGGGGGCCTGAAGCTTTCTTT
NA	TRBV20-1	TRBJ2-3	CSARSGDTQYF	TGCAGTGCACGATCGGGCGATACGCAGTATTTT
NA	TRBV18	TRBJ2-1	CASSPVIAINEQFF	TGTGCCAGCTCACCAGTAATAGCGATCAATGAGCAGTTCTTC
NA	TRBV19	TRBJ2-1	CASRLLGSYNEQFF	TGTGCCAGTAGACTCCTGGGCTCCTACAATGAGCAGTTCTTC
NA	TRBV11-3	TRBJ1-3	CASSWTERNTIYF	TGTGCCAGCAGCTGGACAGAGAGGAACACCATATATTTT
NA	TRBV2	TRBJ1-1	CASSVTENTEAFF	TGTGCCAGCAGTGTGACAGAGAACACTGAAGCTTTCTTT
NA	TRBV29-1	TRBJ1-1	CSALRANTEAFF	TGCAGCGCTCTCAGGGCGAACACTGAAGCTTTCTTT